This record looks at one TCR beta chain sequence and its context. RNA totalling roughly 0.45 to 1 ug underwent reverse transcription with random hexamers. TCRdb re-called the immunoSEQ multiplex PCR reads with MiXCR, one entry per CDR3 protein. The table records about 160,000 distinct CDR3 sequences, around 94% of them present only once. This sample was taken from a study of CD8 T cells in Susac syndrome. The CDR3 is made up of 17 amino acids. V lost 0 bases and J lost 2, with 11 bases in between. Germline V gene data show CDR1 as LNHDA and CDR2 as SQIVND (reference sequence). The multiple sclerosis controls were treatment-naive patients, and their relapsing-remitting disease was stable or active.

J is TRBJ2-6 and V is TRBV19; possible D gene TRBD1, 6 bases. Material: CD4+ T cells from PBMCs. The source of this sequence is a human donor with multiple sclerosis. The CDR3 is CASSIEGAITGANVLTF. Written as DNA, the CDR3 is TGTGCCAGTAGTATAGAGGGGGCAATTACTGGGGCCAACGTCCTGACTTTC.